Here is one T cell receptor beta chain with its context. The CDR3 is 14 amino acids. Germline V gives CDR1 ENHRY, CDR2 SYGVKD. V was trimmed by 10 bases and J by 1 base, leaving 16 bases between them. Those enrolled in Seattle joined during active infection and were followed longitudinally afterward. How the authors handled the data: Counts of nucleated cells, estimated from reference gene primer amplification, were obtained. Measured with immunoSEQ multiplex PCR; TCRdb has only the in-frame clones, and not every one. V, J and clone size are taken as reported in that table, and D and trimming were inferred from the DNA itself. The table has fewer than 350,000 clones, around 90% seen once. The data were taken from a study of blood T cell repertoires in COVID-19. Whole-study context: Specimens from acute and convalescent COVID-19 originated in the United States, Italy and Spain. Nucleic acid was either cDNA or gDNA, and it came from T cells, B-cell-depleted T cells, or PBMCs.

Material: peripheral blood. The J gene is TRBJ1-1, the V gene TRBV10-3, with D perhaps matching TRBD1 (5 bases). The sequence was collected from a woman aged 25 to 39 with COVID-19, enrolled during active disease. In DNA form, the CDR3 reads TGTGCCACGCGACGGGGGGATGAGAACACTGAAGCTTTCTTT. Protein product: CATRRGDENTEAFF.